The 15 T cell receptor beta chains below were found in one sample sequenced in a study of blood T cell repertoires in COVID-19. TCRdb's copy holds only in-frame clones and misses some; the assay was immunoSEQ multiplex PCR. The sample includes 200,000 or so clones, 70% to 90% of them seen just once. The sequencing sample was made of PBMCs or T cells enriched from blood (not recorded which). The receptors come from a middle-aged woman with acute COVID-19.

The CDR3 reads CASSRTGLQPQHF. CDR3 in DNA: TGTGCCAGCAGTCGGACAGGTCTTCAGCCCCAGCATTTT. This chain links TRBV2 with TRBJ1-5, with 7 bases lining up with TRBD1. The germline gives CDR1 SNHLY, CDR2 FYNNEI. The CDR3 extends over 13 amino acids. Trimming took 5 bases from V and 6 from J; bases not matched to a gene: 4.

The V and J genes are TRBV10-3 and TRBJ2-6; TRBD1 matches 9 bases. V was clipped by 2 bases and J by 3 bases; unmatched bases: 8. Germline-derived CDR1 and CDR2 are ENHRY and SYGVKD. There are 18 residues in the CDR3. The CDR3 here is CAISEARYRGLGANVLTF. DNA of the CDR3: TGTGCCATCAGTGAGGCTCGGTACAGGGGGCTTGGGGCCAACGTCCTGACTTTC.

The rearrangement joins TRBV2 to TRBJ1-1; maybe TRBD1 (6 bases). The CDR3 totals 13 residues. Germline CDR1 is SNHLY and CDR2 is FYNNEI. V lost 6 bases and J lost 6, with 14 bases in between. The CDR3, as DNA: TGTGCCAGCAGCACCTGGGCAGGGGCTGAAGCTTTCTTT. It is translated as CASSTWAGAEAFF.

The chain carries TRBV7-2 and TRBJ2-3; 10 bases align to TRBD1. Germline loops: CDR1 SGHTA, CDR2 FQGNSA. The CDR3 contains 16 residues. The V segment lost 3 bases and the J segment 5 bases; nucleotides outside the gene matches: 8. DNA of the CDR3: TGTGCCAGCAGCTTCACCGGGACAGGGGAGGGAGATACGCAGTATTTT. It specifies CASSFTGTGEGDTQYF.

The V and J genes are TRBV27 and TRBJ2-1, with 8 bases that match TRBD1. Germline V gene lookup returns CDR1 MNHEY and CDR2 SMNVEV (reference sequence). With V trimmed by 8 bases and J by 7 bases, 7 bases remained unmatched. This CDR3 is built from 13 residues. The CDR3 here is CASLIDRGNEQFF. Here the CDR3 DNA reads TGTGCCAGCCTTATTGACAGGGGAAATGAGCAGTTCTTC.

The rearrangement uses TRBV7-9 and TRBJ2-3, with D perhaps matching TRBD2 (6 bases). The length of the CDR3 is 15 residues. Deletions cut 2 bases from V and 4 bases from J, with 13 bases between. Germline-derived CDR1 and CDR2 are SEHNR and FQNEAQ (reference sequence). CDR3 in DNA: TGTGCCAGCAGCTTAACCGGGGGTACAGCAGATACGCAGTATTTT. This codes for CASSLTGGTADTQYF.

The chain links TRBV7-9 to TRBJ1-2, with D perhaps matching TRBD1 (5 bases). Germline CDR1 SEHNR, CDR2 FQNEAQ (reference sequence). There are 14 residues in the CDR3. V gave up 5 bases and J gave up 4 bases, with 14 bases separating them. The CDR3 region has the DNA TGTGCCAGCAGCGGAGACCTCGACAGCTATGGCTACACCTTC. Protein sequence: CASSGDLDSYGYTF.

This clone was recorded once. J is TRBJ2-7 and V is TRBV11-3; weak D call: TRBD2 (5 bases). Trimming left V 1 base short and J 6 bases short, with 13 bases between. Germline CDR1 SGHNT, CDR2 YENEEA. CDR3 size: 14 residues. CDR3 region: CASSLGASNAEQYF. The CDR3 DNA reads as TGTGCCAGCAGCTTAGGGGCTAGCAATGCCGAGCAGTACTTC. Looking up the rest from reference TRBV11-3 and TRBJ2-7 gives the full variable domain: EAGVVQSPRYKIIEKKQPVAFWCNPISGHNTLYWYLQNLGQGPELLIRYENEEAVDDSQLPKDRFSAERLKGVDSTLKIQPAELGDSAVYLCASSLGASNAEQYFGPGTRLTVT.

V and J are TRBV6-2 or TRBV6-3 and TRBJ2-2; 11 bases fit TRBD2. This CDR3 comprises 16 residues. The junction had 8 bases not matched to a gene; V was cut back by 4 bases and J by 7 bases. Looked up from germline, CDR1 is MNHEY and CDR2 is SVGEGT. This CDR3 reads CASSSISGRAGGELFF. For the CDR3, the DNA is TGTGCCAGCAGTTCGATTAGCGGGAGGGCCGGCGGGGAGCTGTTTTTT.

This clone occurred a few times. V gene TRBV6-1 combines with J gene TRBJ1-1; D remains ambiguous. Germline CDR1 and CDR2: MNHNS and SASEGT. The CDR3 runs to 14 residues. V was cut by 3 bases and J by 8 bases, with 16 bases left in between. CDR3 bases: TGTGCCAGCAGTGAGGTCTCTCGGGAAAGGGAAGCTTTCTTT. It yields the protein CASSEVSREREAFF.

This clone was detected a few times. The gene calls are TRBV28 and TRBJ1-2; 8 positions match TRBD1. Looked up from germline, CDR1 is MDHEN and CDR2 is SYDVKM. The J segment lost 8 bases and the V segment lost 5 bases, leaving 1 base of the junction unmatched. CDR3 length equals 11 residues. CDR3 nucleotides: TGTGCCAGCAGTACAGGGGGAGGCTACACCTTC. Protein: CASSTGGGYTF.

This clone was observed a single time. V usage is TRBV18 and J usage is TRBJ1-6; TRBD1 agrees at 7 bases. The CDR3 totals 15 residues. Germline V gene data show CDR1 as KGHSH and CDR2 as LQKENI. V shed 3 bases, J shed 7 bases, and the junction held 6 bases outside the gene matches. The CDR3 nucleotides are TGTGCCAGCTCACCCGGGACAGCCCCCAATTCACCCCTCCACTTT. It is translated as CASSPGTAPNSPLHF.

This clone came up a few times. The rearrangement uses TRBV4-3 and TRBJ2-1; TRBD1 aligns across 9 bases. The germline CDR1 and CDR2 sequences are LGHNA and YSLEER. V gave up 5 bases and J gave up 8 bases; unmatched junction bases: 7. The CDR3 loop spans 14 amino acids. DNA for the CDR3: TGCGCCAGCAGCAGAGGGGACAGGGACTATGAGCAGTTCTTC. Translated: CASSRGDRDYEQFF.

The V call is TRBV7-2, the J call TRBJ2-7; a possible D gene is TRBD1 (5 bases). The CDR3 contains 15 residues. The V and J ends lost 0 bases and 2 bases respectively, with 11 bases between them. Germline V gene data show CDR1 as SGHTA and CDR2 as FQGNSA. The CDR3 DNA reads as TGTGCCAGCAGCTTAGCGGCAGGGTCAGCCTACGAGCAGTACTTC. Its translation is CASSLAAGSAYEQYF.

The rearrangement uses TRBV11-2 and TRBJ2-5; 12 bases line up with TRBD2. This CDR3 has 17 residues. The V and J ends lost 4 bases and 3 bases, in that order; junction bases with no gene match: 9. CDR1 SGHAT and CDR2 FQNNGV come from the germline V gene. The CDR3 bases are TGTGCCAGCAGCTCGGGACTAGCGGGCGATAGGAAAGAGACCCAGTACTTC. Its protein product is CASSSGLAGDRKETQYF.